The 12 T cell receptor beta chains below were found in one sample sequenced in a study of long-term antiretroviral therapy in people with HIV. Version v3.0 of the immunoSEQ assay was performed at survey level. TCRdb keeps only in-frame clones here, not all; method: immunoSEQ multiplex PCR. The sample yields some 33,000 clones, 95% to 98% seen once. The sequencing used unsorted PBMCs, collected 7.6 years after starting antiretroviral therapy. These receptor sequences come from a man between 25 and 39 years old with HIV.

Of note for this clone: A read error may account for a junction end that differs from germline. The J gene is TRBJ1-1, the V gene TRBV20-1; D remains unclear. Germline V CDR1 and CDR2: DFQATT, SNEGSKA (reference sequence). The CDR3 sequence is 11 residues long. The CDR3 here is CSAGEDTEAFF. CDR3 nucleotides: TGCAGTGCTGGAGAAGACACTGAAGCTTTCTTT.

The chain uses TRBV5-4 and TRBJ1-2; no clear D. This CDR3 is 14 amino acids long. From germline, CDR1 is SGHNT and CDR2 YYREEE (reference sequence). Deletions cut 0 bases from V and 0 bases from J, with 6 bases between. In DNA, the CDR3 is TGTGCCAGCAGCTTGGGCGGTTCTAACTATGGCTACACCTTC. Translating gives CASSLGGSNYGYTF.

The gene calls are TRBV19 and TRBJ1-2, with 9 bases that match TRBD1. CDR3 length: 14 residues. V lost 5 bases to trimming and J lost 7 bases; unmatched junction nucleotides: 8. Germline V gene sequence: CDR1 LNHDA, CDR2 SQIVND (reference sequence). CDR3 loop: CASSLAPTGGGYTF. CDR3 in DNA: TGTGCCAGTAGTTTAGCCCCGACAGGGGGTGGCTACACCTTC. The full variable domain, completed using reference TRBV19 and TRBJ1-2, is DGGITQSPKYLFRKEGQNVTLSCEQNLNHDAMYWYRQDPGQGLRLIYYSQIVNDFQKGDIAEGYSVSREKKESFPLTVTSAQKNPTAFYLCASSLAPTGGGYTFGSGTRLTVV.

CDR3 nucleotides: TGTGCCAGCAGCTTACGGGAGACCGGGGAGCTGTTTTTT. Residues: CASSLRETGELFF. The chain is built from TRBV11-1 and TRBJ2-2; D is perhaps TRBD2 (6 bases). Trimming shortened V by 2 bases and J by 5 bases, and 6 bases separated the two germline ends. The CDR3 has 13 amino acids. Germline lookup yields CDR1 SGHAT and CDR2 FQDESV (reference sequence).

V and J are TRBV6-1 and TRBJ1-3; D not resolved. Germline V gene lookup returns CDR1 MNHNS and CDR2 SASEGT. The V gene lost 3 bases and the J gene lost 0 bases, with 12 bases spanning the gap. The CDR3 consists of 16 residues. CDR3 DNA: TGTGCCAGCAGTGAGGCCCCACCGTACTCTGGAAACACCATATATTTT. It specifies CASSEAPPYSGNTIYF.

The chain employs TRBV25-1 and TRBJ2-1, with 9 bases lining up with TRBD2. Germline CDR1 is MGHDK and CDR2 is SYGVNS. The CDR3 runs 15 residues. V dropped 3 bases and J dropped 6; count of bases not matched to a gene: 6. CDR3: CASSDQGTSFNEQFF. The CDR3 nucleotides are TGTGCCAGCAGTGATCAGGGGACTAGCTTCAATGAGCAGTTCTTC. The entire variable domain, with the rest obtained from reference TRBV25-1 and TRBJ2-1, is as follows: EADIYQTPRYLVIGTGKKITLECSQTMGHDKMYWYQQDPGMELHLIHYSYGVNSTEKGDLSSESTVSRIRTEHFPLTLESARPSHTSQYLCASSDQGTSFNEQFFGPGTRLTVL.

The V call is TRBV27, the J call TRBJ1-5; the D is unclear. This CDR3 contains 13 residues. Germline CDR1 is MNHEY and CDR2 is SMNVEV (reference sequence). Trimming removed 3 bases at V and 7 bases at J, with 10 bases between. The CDR3, as DNA: TGTGCCAGCAGTTTGACCTGGCGGCAGCCCCAGCATTTT. The encoded protein is CASSLTWRQPQHF.

This chain connects TRBV7-3 to TRBJ1-1; D gene ambiguous. Germline CDR1 SGHTA, CDR2 FQGTGA. The CDR3 extends over 17 amino acids. V gave up 1 base and J gave up 0 bases, with 15 bases separating them. The CDR3 bases are TGTGCCAGCAGCTTAAATCCCTTTCGGCGCCTGAACACTGAAGCTTTCTTT. Translation: CASSLNPFRRLNTEAFF.

The chain recombines TRBV19 with TRBJ2-5; 7 nucleotides match TRBD1. V was clipped by 10 bases and J by 2 bases; unmatched bases: 7. CDR3 length: 13 residues. The germline V gene encodes CDR1 LNHDA and CDR2 SQIVND (reference sequence). The CDR3, as DNA: TGTGCCACTTCCGGGACAGCTCAAGAGACCCAGTACTTC. This translates into CATSGTAQETQYF.

The DNA for the CDR3 is TGTGCCAGCACCCTCAAAGGGACGAGAGGAGATACGCAGTATTTT. It encodes CASTLKGTRGDTQYF. V and J are TRBV7-2 and TRBJ2-3, with D perhaps assigned TRBD1 or TRBD2 (5 bases each). Germline assignment: CDR1 SGHTA and CDR2 FQGNSA. V was trimmed by 7 bases and J by 5 bases, leaving 19 bases between them. This CDR3 is 15 amino acids long.

This rearrangement joins TRBV6-1 to TRBJ1-1, with 8 bases fitting TRBD1. Per the germline V gene, CDR1 is MNHNS and CDR2 is SASEGT. The CDR3 length is 15 residues. The J segment lost 2 bases and the V segment lost 5 bases, leaving 7 bases of the junction unmatched. Here the CDR3 DNA reads TGTGCCAGCAGTATACCGGGACAGGTAAACACTGAAGCTTTCTTT. Translation gives CASSIPGQVNTEAFF.

J is TRBJ1-1 and V is TRBV18; D is undetermined. The length of the CDR3 is 13 residues. CDR1 is KGHSH and CDR2 is LQKENI in the germline V gene. The V and J ends lost 2 bases and 0 bases respectively, with 4 bases between them. The CDR3 here is CASSPSMNTEAFF. The CDR3, as DNA: TGTGCCAGCTCACCAAGTATGAACACTGAAGCTTTCTTT.